Presented here are 7 T cell receptor beta chains from one specimen sequenced in a study of blood T cell repertoires in COVID-19. Some clones are missing from TCRdb's copy, which holds only in-frame ones; the method was immunoSEQ multiplex PCR. Of about 26,000 clones listed, approximately 92% are singletons. What was sequenced was peripheral blood. Source of these receptors: a human donor in a cohort sampled during active COVID-19.

The chain couples TRBV21-1 to TRBJ1-2. TRBV21-1 counts as a pseudogene. The CDR3 has 13 residues. The CDR3 reads CASGEEANYGYTF. In nucleotides, the CDR3 is TGTGCCAGTGGGGAGGAAGCTAACTATGGCTACACCTTC.

J is TRBJ2-1 and V is TRBV5-4; 11 bases match TRBD2. This CDR3 has 14 residues. V trimming: 0 bases; J trimming: 15 bases; junction bases outside the gene matches: 8. The germline V gene encodes CDR1 SGHNT and CDR2 YYREEE (reference sequence). The CDR3 DNA sequence: TGTGCCAGCAGCTTGGCTAGCGGGGGGTCCTTCGGGTTCTTC. It encodes CASSLASGGSFGFF.

This chain uses TRBV6-1 with TRBJ2-5; 7 bases are a match to TRBD2. Unmatched junction bases numbered 17, after V lost 8 bases and J lost 5 bases. This CDR3 contains 16 residues. Germline V gives CDR1 MNHNS, CDR2 SASEGT. CDR3 residues: CASRGGGMSIGETQYF. The DNA for the CDR3 is TGTGCCAGCCGTGGGGGGGGGATGAGTATTGGGGAGACCCAGTACTTC.

This chain connects TRBV12-3 or TRBV12-4 to TRBJ2-7; 8 nucleotides agree with TRBD1. The trim removed 3 bases at V and 7 bases at J, leaving 5 bases unmatched. The CDR3 length is 13 residues. Here the CDR3 reads CASSFWTGNEQYF. The DNA for the CDR3 is TGTGCCAGCAGTTTCTGGACAGGGAATGAGCAGTACTTC.

The V gene is TRBV24-1, the J gene TRBJ2-7, with 15 nucleotides matching TRBD2. CDR1 and CDR2 from the germline V gene are KGHDR and SFDVKD. The trim removed 9 bases at V and 6 bases at J, leaving 5 bases unmatched. This CDR3 is built from 14 residues. The CDR3 DNA is TGTGCCACCGGGGAGGGACTAGCGGGAGGCGAGCAGTACTTC. It is translated as CATGEGLAGGEQYF.

V and J are TRBV6-5 and TRBJ2-5, with a tentative D call TRBD2 (6 bases). Per the germline V gene, CDR1 is MNHEY and CDR2 is SVGAGI. Trimming took 10 bases from V and 1 from J, leaving 19 bases between them. There are 15 residues in the CDR3. CDR3 region: CATPTLIAAQETQYF. The CDR3, as DNA: TGTGCCACCCCAACCCTGATAGCGGCCCAAGAGACCCAGTACTTC.

The J gene is TRBJ2-5, the V gene TRBV21-1; TRBD1 was called by the table and not checked on the DNA. TRBV21-1 is an annotated pseudogene. This CDR3 has 15 residues. The CDR3: CASSKAPTGKETQYF. In nucleotides, the CDR3 is TGTGCCAGCAGCAAGGCCCCGACAGGGAAAGAGACCCAGTACTTC.